Listed below are T cell receptor beta chains from one sample, sequenced in a study of T cell changes during pregnancy in multiple sclerosis. Profiled with immunoSEQ multiplex PCR; TCRdb holds only in-frame clones, not every one. The table includes 70,000 to 75,000 clones, around 85% detected once. The sequences come from peripheral blood, collected before pregnancy. These receptors were collected from a female donor with multiple sclerosis, enrolled in a pregnancy study. CDR3s include the opening cysteine and the closing phenylalanine or tryptophan. The order of the fields is J gene, V gene, CDR3 protein.

TRBJ1-2 | TRBV6-5 | CASSYSADYGYTF
TRBJ1-1 | TRBV6-1 | CATEHGAEEAFF
TRBJ2-6 | TRBV6-5 | CASSYRRSSGANVLTF
TRBJ2-7 | TRBV11-3 | CASSLGGAGSSYEQYF
TRBJ1-2 | TRBV27 | CASRDRVNYGYTF
TRBJ2-7 | TRBV2 | CASTYASGGEQYF
TRBJ1-1 | TRBV11-3 | CASSPSAGEAFF
TRBJ1-1 | TRBV6-4 | CASARTANTEAFF
TRBJ1-6 | TRBV2 | CASSEALPSGIESPLHF
TRBJ1-2 | TRBV27 | CASSPDSVYGYTF
TRBJ2-6 | TRBV18 | CASSPPTSSGANVLTF
TRBJ2-7 | TRBV13 | CASSKWNSGAWYEQYF
TRBJ2-1 | TRBV7-6 | CASSISGGTYNEQFF
TRBJ1-5 | TRBV5-8 | CASRNNGIDRGRGNQPQHF
TRBJ1-2 | TRBV5-6 | CASLTTGHGYTF